This entry is about one TCR beta chain. Its antigen is unidentified. Sorting of CD4+ naive, central memory, regulatory and stem cell-like memory cells was performed via CD45RO/CCR7/CD25/CD127/CD95/CD27. What was sequenced were expressed TCRB transcripts, since all of the isolated RNA had been reverse transcribed. Produced via immunoSEQ multiplex PCR; TCRdb's table is partial and in-frame only. The data show 900,000 or so clones, 15% to 20% seen once. The sample belongs to a study of beta chain features in type 1 diabetes. Study-wide context: Patient and healthy donor groups were alike in age, gender and cell yields.

Germline V gene lookup returns CDR1 KGHSH and CDR2 LQKENI. V dropped 5 bases and J dropped 11; count of bases not matched to a gene: 10. CDR3 size: 13 residues. Overall study results and limits: Across all four CD4+ subsets, people with type 1 diabetes showed modestly shorter TCRB CDR3s.

Sequenced input: naive CD4+ T cells from blood. The chain uses TRBV18 and TRBJ2-3; 7 bases fit TRBD1. The sequence was obtained from a young woman in good health. This CDR3 reads CASSSQDRTKQYF. The CDR3 DNA is TGTGCCAGCTCATCCCAGGACAGGACCAAGCAGTATTTT.